These 29 T cell receptor beta chains share one sample of origin, sequenced in a study of blood T cell repertoires in COVID-19. TCRdb's table, derived via immunoSEQ multiplex PCR, lists solely in-frame clones and lacks some. The sample yields 470,000 or so clones, 80% to 90% seen once. Specimen: peripheral blood. Receptors originate from a woman under 40 with acute or convalescent COVID-19.

The chain recombines TRBV12-3 or TRBV12-4 with TRBJ2-1, with a weak D call TRBD1 (5 bases). Trimming took off 5 bases at V and 8 bases at J, with 13 bases between the two ends. The CDR3 has 13 amino acids. The CDR3 DNA reads TGTGCCAGCAGTACCTTGGGGCCCCATGAGCAGTTCTTC. This translates into CASSTLGPHEQFF.

V and J are TRBV1 and TRBJ2-4; the table calls TRBD2, which could not be checked here. TRBV1 is termed a pseudogene. CDR3 length equals 14 residues. The DNA for the CDR3 is TGCACCAGCAGGACTAGCGGTGGCAAAAACATTCAGTACTTC. Translated: CTSRTSGGKNIQYF.

At least ten counts were recorded for this clone. The sample holds other DNA sequences that translate to the same CDR3. The chain employs TRBV2 and TRBJ1-5, with D perhaps TRBD1 (6 bases). This CDR3 is 15 amino acids long. With 5 bases removed from V and 2 bases from J, the gap between germline ends came to 13 bases. Germline assignment: CDR1 SNHLY and CDR2 FYNNEI. The chain's CDR3 is CASSSTGTGNQPQHF. The CDR3 DNA sequence: TGTGCCAGCAGTTCGACAGGTACAGGCAATCAGCCCCAGCATTTT.

Concerning this clone: Different DNA sequences within this sample yield the same CDR3. J is TRBJ2-5 and V is TRBV5-1; D not resolved. Deletions cut 0 bases from V and 5 bases from J, with 8 bases between. This CDR3 comprises 13 residues. Germline CDR1 SGHRS, CDR2 YFSETQ. The CDR3 region is CASSLGPQETQYF. The CDR3, as DNA: TGCGCCAGCAGCTTGGGCCCCCAGGAGACCCAGTACTTC.

This clone was observed many times. This sequence joins TRBV12-3 or TRBV12-4 and TRBJ1-2; D is unresolved. V gave up 1 base and J gave up 7 bases, with 10 bases separating them. CDR3 length equals 13 residues. CDR3 in DNA: TGTGCCAGCAGTTTAGACCCCCTCGGTGGCTACACCTTC. Translating gives CASSLDPLGGYTF.

The CDR3 region is CASSIYRGEITGELFF. The CDR3 nucleotides are TGTGCCAGTAGTATATACAGGGGGGAGATAACCGGGGAGCTGTTTTTT. This chain links TRBV19 with TRBJ2-2; TRBD1 matches at 8 bases. This CDR3 spans 16 amino acids. CDR1 is LNHDA, CDR2 SQIVND, per germline (reference sequence). J was trimmed by 5 bases and V by 2 bases; bases with no gene match: 7.

V is TRBV5-8 and J is TRBJ2-1, with D perhaps TRBD2 (7 bases). The CDR3 is 15 residues long. With 3 bases removed from V and 4 bases from J, the gap between germline ends came to 14 bases. Germline lookup yields CDR1 SGHTS and CDR2 YDEGEE. The CDR3 nucleotides read TGTGCCAGCAGCTCTGGGGGGGCTGGTTACAATGAGCAGTTCTTC. Its protein product is CASSSGGAGYNEQFF.

With regard to this clone: Other DNA sequences within the sample encode an identical CDR3. This rearrangement joins TRBV3-1 (or the pseudogene TRBV3-2) to TRBJ1-1, with D hard to call. The CDR3 totals 13 residues. Germline V lookup: CDR1 LGHDT, CDR2 YNNKEL (reference sequence). Trimming cost V 4 bases and J 2 bases, with 8 bases left between them. The CDR3 DNA is TGTGCCAGCAGCCCCGGGGTTAACACTGAAGCTTTCTTT. Translating gives CASSPGVNTEAFF.

This chain joins TRBV24-1 and TRBJ2-1; TRBD2 agrees at 7 bases. The CDR3 length is 15 residues. The V gene end was trimmed by 4 bases and the J gene end by 6 bases; junction bases not matched to a gene: 8. Germline CDR1 is KGHDR and CDR2 is SFDVKD. The CDR3, as DNA: TGTGCCACCAGTGAACCCACTAGCGTAACCAATGAGCAGTTCTTC. This gives the protein CATSEPTSVTNEQFF.

The chain links TRBV7-3 to TRBJ2-1; 10 nucleotides match TRBD2. Germline CDR1 and CDR2: SGHTA and FQGTGA. The CDR3 sequence is 15 residues long. Trimming at V came to 6 bases and at J to 2 bases, leaving 4 bases not matched to a gene. The CDR3 DNA reads as TGTGCCAGCAGTCCAAGCGGGGGGGCCTACAATGAGCAGTTCTTC. The encoded protein is CASSPSGGAYNEQFF.

V is TRBV2 and J is TRBJ1-1, with 7 bases fitting TRBD1. V trimming: 6 bases; J trimming: 11 bases; junction bases outside the gene matches: 15. Germline CDR1 reads SNHLY; CDR2 reads FYNNEI. The CDR3 totals 14 residues. The CDR3 DNA is TGTGCCAGCAGAACTGACAGGGTTGTGACTGGGGCTTTCTTT. Amino acids: CASRTDRVVTGAFF.

This clone was detected a few times. V gene TRBV5-8 combines with J gene TRBJ1-2; 9 bases fit TRBD1. V trimming: 7 bases; J trimming: 4 bases; junction bases outside the gene matches: 14. The CDR3 is 16 residues long. CDR1 is SGHTS, CDR2 YDEGEE, per germline. The DNA of the CDR3 is TGTGCCAGCCTACCTGACAGGGACAGGGCCATCTATGGCTACACCTTC. This sequence encodes CASLPDRDRAIYGYTF.

Comments on this clone: The sample holds other DNA sequences that translate to the same CDR3. The DNA for the CDR3 is TGTGCCAGCAGTCGGAGCGGGGGCGAGACCCAGTACTTC. It yields the protein CASSRSGGETQYF. The chain links TRBV12-3 or TRBV12-4 to TRBJ2-5, with TRBD2 matching over 8 bases. This CDR3 spans 13 amino acids. The V gene end was trimmed by 5 bases and the J gene end by 5 bases; junction bases not matched to a gene: 4.

The chain joins TRBV28 to TRBJ2-3; perhaps TRBD2 as D (7 bases). The CDR3 is 15 amino acids. CDR1 is MDHEN and CDR2 is SYDVKM in the germline V gene. The ends were cut back, 3 bases at V and 5 bases at J, with 15 bases in the middle. Here the CDR3 reads CASSLGGASGDTQYF. The CDR3 DNA follows: TGTGCCAGCAGTTTGGGGGGGGCATCCGGAGATACGCAGTATTTT.

The V call is TRBV3-1 (or the pseudogene TRBV3-2), the J call TRBJ2-5, with TRBD2 matching over 13 bases. There are 15 residues in the CDR3. Germline CDR1 and CDR2: LGHDT and YNNKEL (reference sequence). J gave up 6 bases and V 6 bases, and 7 bases lay outside the gene matches. For the CDR3, the DNA is TGTGCCAGCAGTATACTAGCGGGGGGGCCGCAGACCCAGTACTTC. It yields the protein CASSILAGGPQTQYF.

The V call is TRBV19, the J call TRBJ2-1; D uncertain. V lost 5 bases and J 9 bases, leaving 8 bases between the germline ends. There are 11 residues in the CDR3. CDR1 and CDR2 (germline): LNHDA, SQIVND (reference sequence). Here the CDR3 DNA reads TGTGCCAGTAGTGGTGGCCTTGAGCAGTTCTTC. Translating gives CASSGGLEQFF.

This clone was detected once. The chain is built from TRBV7-9 and TRBJ2-5; TRBD2 is a possible D gene (7 bases). With 5 bases removed from V and 2 bases from J, the gap between germline ends came to 15 bases. This CDR3 contains 15 residues. Germline loops: CDR1 SEHNR, CDR2 FQNEAQ (reference sequence). The CDR3 region has the DNA TGTGCCAGCAGCCCAACGGGGGGCCCTCAAGAGACCCAGTACTTC. It yields the protein CASSPTGGPQETQYF.

In its sample, this clone was seen once. The rearrangement links TRBV5-4 to TRBJ2-3; the D gene is possibly TRBD2 (6 bases). Germline V gene lookup returns CDR1 SGHNT and CDR2 YYREEE (reference sequence). V dropped 4 bases and J dropped 0 bases, with 15 bases sitting between them. The CDR3 loop spans 16 amino acids. The CDR3 loop reads CASSPGSGSSTDTQYF. The CDR3 region has the DNA TGTGCCAGCAGCCCGGGTAGCGGATCTAGCACAGATACGCAGTATTTT.

The chain is built from TRBV14 and TRBJ1-6, with unresolved D. The germline CDR1 and CDR2 sequences are SGHDN and FVKESK. The CDR3 spans 14 residues. V lost 2 bases and J 9 bases, leaving 11 bases between the germline ends. CDR3 bases: TGTGCCAGCAGCCAATGTGGGGAGTCTTCACCCCTCCACTTT. Encoded protein: CASSQCGESSPLHF.

The chain has TRBV3-1 (or the pseudogene TRBV3-2) and TRBJ2-2, with D possibly matching TRBD2 (5 bases). Per germline, CDR1 LGHDT and CDR2 YNNKEL (reference sequence). The CDR3 contains 15 residues. V was pared by 4 bases and J by 1 base, with 10 bases between. The CDR3 DNA follows: TGTGCCAGCAGCCCCCCCGGGGTGAACACCGGGGAGCTGTTTTTT. Protein sequence: CASSPPGVNTGELFF.

The chain combines TRBV5-5 with TRBJ1-1; weak D call: TRBD1 (5 bases). This CDR3 comprises 13 residues. CDR1 and CDR2 (germline): SGHKS, YYEKEE (reference sequence). The germline V and J ends were trimmed by 6 bases and 1 base, with 10 bases remaining between them. The DNA of the CDR3 is TGTGCCAGCACCAAAACAGGGAACACTGAAGCTTTCTTT. Translation gives CASTKTGNTEAFF.

The chain links TRBV7-7 to TRBJ1-1, with no clear D. The CDR3 length is 13 residues. The V gene's germline CDR1 is SSHAT and CDR2 FNYEAQ (reference sequence). Trimming removed 5 bases from V and 1 base from J, with 8 bases in between. Here the CDR3 reads CASSASGNTEAFF. As DNA, the CDR3 is TGTGCCAGCAGCGCTAGTGGGAACACTGAAGCTTTCTTT.

This chain connects TRBV5-1 to TRBJ2-7; D is possibly TRBD1 (5 bases). Per germline, CDR1 SGHRS and CDR2 YFSETQ. The CDR3 loop spans 15 amino acids. V lost 2 bases and J lost 1, with 13 bases in between. CDR3 bases: TGCGCCAGCAGCTTCGCAGGGATTCGATCCTACGAGCAGTACTTC. Its translation is CASSFAGIRSYEQYF.

The chain combines TRBV29-1 with TRBJ1-2; 9 bases are shared with TRBD1. The ends lost 6 bases at V and 4 bases at J; junction bases unmatched: 9. CDR3 length equals 14 residues. Per germline, CDR1 SQVTM and CDR2 ANQGSEA. CDR3 coding DNA: TGCAGCGTGGGGGGGCGGACAGGGGTCTATGGCTACACCTTC. It codes for CSVGGRTGVYGYTF.

The V gene is TRBV27, the J gene TRBJ2-7; maybe TRBD1 (6 bases). The CDR3 extends over 15 amino acids. Trimming stripped 5 bases from V and 7 bases from J, with 21 bases between. From germline, CDR1 is MNHEY and CDR2 SMNVEV (reference sequence). The DNA of the CDR3 is TGTGCCAGCAGTGCAAATCCAGGGGAGTTGAGAGAGCAGTACTTC. It translates to CASSANPGELREQYF.

There are many counts of this clone. The J gene is TRBJ2-1, the V gene TRBV7-9, with D perhaps matching TRBD1 (6 bases). CDR3 length: 16 amino acids. The germline V gene encodes CDR1 SEHNR and CDR2 FQNEAQ (reference sequence). V was trimmed by 5 bases and J by 5 bases, leaving 19 bases between them. The CDR3 sequence: CASSPQGSYGDNEQFF. Written as DNA, the CDR3 is TGTGCCAGCAGCCCGCAGGGGTCTTACGGGGACAATGAGCAGTTCTTC.

The chain recombines TRBV4-2 with TRBJ2-2, with D perhaps TRBD2 (7 bases). This CDR3 is built from 17 residues. Germline lookup yields CDR1 LGHNA and CDR2 YNFKEQ. V lost 1 base and J lost 1, with 13 bases in between. The CDR3 DNA reads TGTGCCAGCAGCCAAGGGCCGGGGGGCTTGAACACCGGGGAGCTGTTTTTT. This translates into CASSQGPGGLNTGELFF.

The chain joins TRBV5-5 to TRBJ2-2; 9 bases line up with TRBD1. The trim removed 4 bases at V and 5 bases at J, leaving 6 bases unmatched. The germline gives CDR1 SGHKS, CDR2 YYEKEE (reference sequence). The CDR3 consists of 15 residues. CDR3 sequence (DNA): TGTGCCAGCAGCAGGGGACAGGGCGCGACCGGGGAGCTGTTTTTT. It translates to CASSRGQGATGELFF.

The J gene is TRBJ1-1, the V gene TRBV9; no definite D call. Germline CDR1 SGDLS, CDR2 YYNGEE. V dropped 3 bases and J dropped 2 bases, with 14 bases sitting between them. The CDR3 loop spans 15 amino acids. The CDR3 protein is CASSEHPGVNTEAFF. DNA of the CDR3: TGTGCCAGCAGCGAACATCCGGGTGTCAACACTGAAGCTTTCTTT.